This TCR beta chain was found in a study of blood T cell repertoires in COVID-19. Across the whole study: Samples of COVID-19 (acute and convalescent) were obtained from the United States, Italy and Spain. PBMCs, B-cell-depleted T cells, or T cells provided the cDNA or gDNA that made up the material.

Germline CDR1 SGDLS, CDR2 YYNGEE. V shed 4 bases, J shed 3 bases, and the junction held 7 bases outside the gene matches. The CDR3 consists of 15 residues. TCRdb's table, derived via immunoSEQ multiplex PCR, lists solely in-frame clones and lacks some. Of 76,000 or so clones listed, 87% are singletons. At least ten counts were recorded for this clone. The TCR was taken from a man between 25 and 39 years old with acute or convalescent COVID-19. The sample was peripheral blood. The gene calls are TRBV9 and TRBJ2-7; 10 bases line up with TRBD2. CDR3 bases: TGTGCCAGCAGCCCCGGGACTAGCGACTTCTACGAGCAGTACTTC. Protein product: CASSPGTSDFYEQYF.